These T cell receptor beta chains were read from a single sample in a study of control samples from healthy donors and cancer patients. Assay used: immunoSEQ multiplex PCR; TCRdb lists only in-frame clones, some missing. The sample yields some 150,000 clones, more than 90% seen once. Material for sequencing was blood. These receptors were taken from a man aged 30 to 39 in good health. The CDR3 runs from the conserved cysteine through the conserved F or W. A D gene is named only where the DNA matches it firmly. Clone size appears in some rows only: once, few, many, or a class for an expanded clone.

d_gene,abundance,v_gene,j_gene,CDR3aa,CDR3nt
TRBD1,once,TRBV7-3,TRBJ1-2,CASSPRDRPIYGYTF,TGTGCCAGCAGCCCTCGGGACAGGCCTATCTATGGCTACACCTTC
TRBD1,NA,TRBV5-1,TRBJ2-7,CASSPGQGGEQYF,TGCGCCAGCAGTCCCGGACAGGGAGGCGAGCAGTACTTC
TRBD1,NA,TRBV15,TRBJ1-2,CATSETPGQGATYGYTF,TGTGCCACCAGCGAAACCCCGGGACAGGGGGCAACATATGGCTACACCTTC
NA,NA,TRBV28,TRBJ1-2,CASLAPTGVNYGYTF,TGTGCCAGCCTCGCTCCGACCGGGGTTAACTATGGCTACACCTTC
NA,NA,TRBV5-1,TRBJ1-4,CASSNSQGGLEKLFF,TGCGCCAGCAGCAATTCACAGGGCGGCCTTGAAAAACTGTTTTTT
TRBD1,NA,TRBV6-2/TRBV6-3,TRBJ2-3,CASSYSGTGAYSTDTQYF,TGTGCCAGCAGTTACTCTGGGACAGGTGCTTATAGCACAGATACGCAGTATTTT
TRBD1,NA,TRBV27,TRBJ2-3,CASSLEGASTDTQYF,TGTGCCAGCAGTTTAGAGGGGGCCTCGACAGATACGCAGTATTTT
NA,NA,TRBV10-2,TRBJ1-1,CASSVAYTEAFF,TGCGCCAGCAGTGTTGCTTACACTGAAGCTTTCTTT
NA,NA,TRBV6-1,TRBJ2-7,CASSEWGFSYEQYF,TGTGCCAGCAGTGAATGGGGATTCTCCTACGAGCAGTACTTC
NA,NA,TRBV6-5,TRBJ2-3,CASSYRGVGDTQYF,TGTGCCAGCAGTTACCGTGGGGTAGGAGATACGCAGTATTTT
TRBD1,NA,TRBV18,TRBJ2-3,CASSPRDRPTSTDTQYF,TGTGCCAGCTCACCAAGGGACAGACCTACTAGCACAGATACGCAGTATTTT
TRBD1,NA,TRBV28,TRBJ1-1,CASSFTGGTEAFF,TGTGCCAGCAGTTTCACAGGGGGAACTGAAGCTTTCTTT
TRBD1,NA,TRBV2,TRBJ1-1,CASSAGTGAMNTEAFF,TGTGCCAGCAGTGCCGGGACAGGGGCAATGAACACTGAAGCTTTCTTT
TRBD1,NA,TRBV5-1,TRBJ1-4,CASSTQTGRNEKLFF,TGCGCCAGCAGCACCCAGACAGGGAGAAATGAAAAACTGTTTTTT
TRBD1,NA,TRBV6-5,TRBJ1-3,CATIRDTGGGNTIYF,TGTGCCACCATCCGGGACACAGGGGGAGGAAACACCATATATTTT
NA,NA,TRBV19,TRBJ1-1,CASSIAMNTEAFF,TGTGCCAGTAGTATCGCAATGAACACTGAAGCTTTCTTT
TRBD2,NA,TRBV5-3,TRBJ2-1,CARRHQMRGVYNEQFF,TGTGCCAGAAGACATCAGATGCGGGGGGTTTACAATGAGCAGTTCTTC
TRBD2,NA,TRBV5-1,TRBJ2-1,CASNEPGLAGAYNEQFF,TGCGCCAGCAACGAACCTGGACTAGCGGGGGCCTACAATGAGCAGTTCTTC
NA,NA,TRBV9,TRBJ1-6,CASSVAQAGSPLHF,TGTGCCAGCAGCGTAGCTCAGGCGGGCTCACCCCTCCACTTT
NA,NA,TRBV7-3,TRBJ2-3,CASSLSMTGTDTQYF,TGTGCCAGCAGCTTAAGCATGACGGGCACAGATACGCAGTATTTT
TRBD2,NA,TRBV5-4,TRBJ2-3,CASSLAGTGTDTQYF,TGTGCCAGCAGCTTAGCGGGGACTGGCACAGATACGCAGTATTTT
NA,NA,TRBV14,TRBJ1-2,CASSQDWQGYYGYTF,TGTGCCAGCAGCCAAGATTGGCAGGGGTACTATGGCTACACCTTC
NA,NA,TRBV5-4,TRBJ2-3,CASSYEGGDTQYF,TGTGCCAGCAGTTATGAGGGGGGAGATACGCAGTATTTT
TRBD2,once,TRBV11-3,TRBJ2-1,CASSEWGGPYNEQFF,TGTGCCAGCAGCGAGTGGGGGGGACCCTACAATGAGCAGTTCTTC
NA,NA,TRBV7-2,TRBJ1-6,CASSLDRMNSPLHF,TGTGCCAGCAGCTTAGACAGAATGAATTCACCCCTCCACTTT
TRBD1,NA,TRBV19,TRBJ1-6,CASGQGNSPLHF,TGTGCCAGTGGACAGGGAAATTCACCCCTCCACTTT
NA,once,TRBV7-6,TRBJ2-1,CASSQNRGPSSYNEQFF,TGTGCCAGCAGCCAAAATCGGGGGCCGTCCTCCTACAATGAGCAGTTCTTC
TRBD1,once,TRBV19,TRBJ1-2,CASRGQGTYGYTF,TGTGCCAGTAGGGGACAGGGGACCTATGGCTACACCTTC
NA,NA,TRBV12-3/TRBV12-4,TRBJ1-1,CASSFLQDTEAFF,TGTGCCAGCAGTTTTCTTCAGGACACTGAAGCTTTCTTT
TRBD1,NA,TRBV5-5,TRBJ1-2,CASSLGTGVYGYTF,TGTGCCAGCAGCTTGGGGACAGGGGTCTATGGCTACACCTTC
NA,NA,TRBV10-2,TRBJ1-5,CASSEIIGQPQHF,TGCGCCAGCAGTGAGATCATAGGTCAGCCCCAGCATTTT
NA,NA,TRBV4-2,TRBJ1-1,CASSQDRFWFGNTEAFF,TGTGCCAGCAGCCAAGATCGGTTTTGGTTTGGGAACACTGAAGCTTTCTTT